The T cell receptor (beta chain) described here comes from a study of blood T cell repertoires in COVID-19. Study-wide context: Material from acute and convalescent COVID-19 was sourced from the United States, Italy and Spain. Sources were T cells, B-cell-depleted T cells, or PBMCs; the material itself was cDNA or gDNA.

Per the study methods: Scientists estimated how many nucleated cells there were by amplifying reference gene primers. Here immunoSEQ multiplex PCR was the method, and the copy in TCRdb shows in-frame clones only, minus some. V and J calls plus clone size are reproduced from that table; the DNA served to infer D and trimming. In the table there are tens of thousands of clones, more than 80% of which are singletons. The CDR3 runs to 15 residues. Germline CDR1 reads MGHRA; CDR2 reads YSYEKL. Losses at the gene ends were 4 bases for V and 2 bases for J; bases not matched to a gene: 7. V is TRBV4-1 and J is TRBJ1-2, with 7 bases that match TRBD1. The receptor was isolated from a man aged 45 to 65 with COVID-19, enrolled during active disease. Sequenced: peripheral blood. CDR3 in amino acids: CASSLSGTENYGYTF. The CDR3 region has the DNA TGCGCCAGCAGCCTATCCGGGACAGAGAACTATGGCTACACCTTC.